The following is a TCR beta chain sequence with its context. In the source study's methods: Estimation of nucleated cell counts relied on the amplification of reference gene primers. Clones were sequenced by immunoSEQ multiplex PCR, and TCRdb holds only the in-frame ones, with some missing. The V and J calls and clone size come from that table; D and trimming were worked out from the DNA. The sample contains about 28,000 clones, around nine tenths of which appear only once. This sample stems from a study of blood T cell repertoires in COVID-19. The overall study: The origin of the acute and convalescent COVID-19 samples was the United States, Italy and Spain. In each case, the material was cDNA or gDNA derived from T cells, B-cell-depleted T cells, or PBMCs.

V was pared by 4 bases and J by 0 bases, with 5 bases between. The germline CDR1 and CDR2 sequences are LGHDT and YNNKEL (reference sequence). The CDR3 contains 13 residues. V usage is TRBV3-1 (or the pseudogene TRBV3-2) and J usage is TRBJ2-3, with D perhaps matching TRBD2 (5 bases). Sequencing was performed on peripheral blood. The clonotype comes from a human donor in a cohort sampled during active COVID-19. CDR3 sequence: CASSPGSTDTQYF. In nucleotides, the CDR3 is TGTGCCAGCAGCCCGGGGAGCACAGATACGCAGTATTTT.